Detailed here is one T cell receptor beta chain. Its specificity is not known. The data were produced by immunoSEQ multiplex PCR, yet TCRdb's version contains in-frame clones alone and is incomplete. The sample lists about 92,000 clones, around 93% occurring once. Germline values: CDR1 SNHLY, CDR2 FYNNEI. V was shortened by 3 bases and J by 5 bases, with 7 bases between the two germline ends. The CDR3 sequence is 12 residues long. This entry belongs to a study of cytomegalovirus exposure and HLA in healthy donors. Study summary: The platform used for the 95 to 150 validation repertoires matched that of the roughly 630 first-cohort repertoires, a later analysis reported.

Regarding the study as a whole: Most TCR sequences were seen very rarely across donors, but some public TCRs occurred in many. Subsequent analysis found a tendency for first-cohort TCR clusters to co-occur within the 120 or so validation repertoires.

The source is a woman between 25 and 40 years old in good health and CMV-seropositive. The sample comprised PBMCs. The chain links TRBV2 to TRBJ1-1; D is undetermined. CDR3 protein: CASSEERTEAFF. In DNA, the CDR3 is TGTGCCAGCAGTGAGGAGAGGACTGAAGCTTTCTTT.